The present T cell receptor (beta chain) was sequenced within a study of T cells after yellow fever vaccination (dated by TCRdb to between 2019 and 2020). A note on the overall study: Libraries from fractions with low cell numbers were prepared with the SMART-Seq v4 Ultra Low Input RNA kit. Blood was collected at multiple timepoints before and after primary and secondary immunization, and bulk PBMC replicates and cell subsets were isolated. Two healthy male donors made up the cohort, one aged 18 to 30 years and the other aged 30 to 39 years. Bulk TCR alpha and beta repertoires were sequenced longitudinally to track T-cell clones before and after primary and booster YFV17D yellow fever vaccination. Beyond this particular receptor, the publication reports: After the booster, most clones that had expanded after primary vaccination were detected again (approximately 95% of CD4 and roughly nine tenths of CD8), suggesting broad maintenance of memory. The secondary T-cell response was weaker than the primary response but faster, peaking on day 5 instead of day 15. Computational filtering was needed because FACS-sorted repertoires could contain abundant contaminating clonotypes from the bulk population. A small fraction of clonotypes appeared in both the CD4 and CD8 compartments, likely as a result of convergent recombination. Because only a couple of donors were included in the study, the extent to which the findings can be generalized is limited.

The germline ends are 16 bases apart after V is trimmed by 6 bases and J by 10 bases. Counted from cysteine to phenylalanine, this CDR3 has 13 amino acids. The entry retains the CDR3 DNA only, 39 bases that are in frame from base 1. The CDR1 and CDR2 encoded by the germline V gene are MDHEN and SYDVKM. TCR cDNA was made using 5'RACE template switching, a step that added a universal primer site and unique molecular identifiers. Priming for cDNA synthesis came from both the TCR alpha and TCR beta constant segments. Library amplification used two PCR steps, and the second PCR step added sample barcodes and sequencing adapters. Sequencing of libraries was done on Illumina HiSeq 2500 (2x100 bp) or NovaSeq (2x150 bp). On the study's bioinformatics: Reads were demultiplexed and collapsed into UMI consensus sequences with MIGEC, and V(D)J alignment was performed with MiXCR. Vaccine-responding clonotypes were defined with edgeR using replicate PBMC samples, requiring FDR below 0.01 and a log2 fold change above 5 up to day 15. Bulk clonotypes were assigned CD4 or CD8 identity according to which sequenced CD4 or CD8 repertoire held them at higher abundance. TCRdb passed the public sequencing reads through fastp at Q25 and MiXCR, retaining productive beta sequences. Rows with one shared CDR3 protein collapse into an entry with the most common genes and DNA. Here the V and J calls rest on TCRdb's processing, not on the authors' analysis. For this sample the table gives nearly 550,000 distinct CDR3 sequences, of which around 21% were detected only once. 14% of the sample belongs to the ten largest clones.

What the treatment or condition label conveys for this sample: live attenuated yellow fever vaccine strain. Two biological replicates of bulk PBMCs were collected at each blood-draw timepoint. A standard Ficoll-Paque protocol was used to isolate PBMCs from peripheral blood. TriZol was used to extract RNA from bulk PBMCs, from CD4 and CD8 fractions, and from dextramer-positive and dextramer-negative fractions. This clonotype was detected many times. What this receptor recognizes is not known. No much larger clone is present one base from it, and per-base qualities are unavailable. This receptor chain uses TRBV28 and TRBJ2-1, with the D gene not clear enough to name. Sequences were derived from PBMCs, sampled 15 days after the yellow fever booster vaccination. This receptor was identified in a man between 25 and 39 years old who received the YFV17D yellow fever vaccine. The DNA sequence follows: TGTGCCAGCAGATCCGGCCAAGGTGGAGAGCAGTTCTTC. Translated, it gives CASRSGQGGEQFF.